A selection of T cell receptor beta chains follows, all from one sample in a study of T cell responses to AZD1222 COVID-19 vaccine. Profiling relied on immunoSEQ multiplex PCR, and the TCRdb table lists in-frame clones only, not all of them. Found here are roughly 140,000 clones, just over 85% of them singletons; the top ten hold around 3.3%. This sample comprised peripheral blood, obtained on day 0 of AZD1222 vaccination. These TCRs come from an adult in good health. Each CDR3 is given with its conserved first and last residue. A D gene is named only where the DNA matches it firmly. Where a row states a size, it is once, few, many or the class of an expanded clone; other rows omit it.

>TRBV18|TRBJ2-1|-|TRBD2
CASSPPTSGMWNEQFF
TGTGCCAGCTCACCACCGACTAGCGGGATGTGGAATGAGCAGTTCTTC
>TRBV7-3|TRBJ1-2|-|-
CASSPQAVGDYGYTF
TGTGCCAGCAGCCCTCAGGCGGTGGGGGACTATGGCTACACCTTC
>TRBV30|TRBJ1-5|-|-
CAWSPGINQPQHF
TGTGCCTGGAGCCCCGGGATCAATCAGCCCCAGCATTTT
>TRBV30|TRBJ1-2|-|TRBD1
CAWSLTGGGYTF
TGTGCCTGGAGCCTGACAGGGGGCGGCTACACCTTC
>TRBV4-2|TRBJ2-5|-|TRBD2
CASSPGTSGGDQYF
TGTGCCAGCAGCCCCGGGACTAGCGGGGGGGACCAGTACTTC
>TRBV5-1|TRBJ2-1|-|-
CATATDLSSYNEQFF
TGCGCCACCGCGACTGATCTTAGCTCCTACAATGAGCAGTTCTTC
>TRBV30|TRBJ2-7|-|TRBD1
CAWQRMGQSIESYEQYF
TGTGCCTGGCAAAGAATGGGACAGTCTATCGAGTCCTACGAGCAGTACTTC
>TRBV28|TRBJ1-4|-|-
CASSSYTATNEKLFF
TGTGCCAGCAGTTCGTACACCGCAACTAATGAAAAACTGTTTTTT
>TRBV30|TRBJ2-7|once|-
CAWKIHSTSYEQYF
TGTGCCTGGAAGATCCACTCGACCTCCTACGAGCAGTACTTC
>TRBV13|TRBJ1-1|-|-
CASSPGGYTEAFF
TGTGCCAGCAGCCCCGGGGGGTACACTGAAGCTTTCTTT
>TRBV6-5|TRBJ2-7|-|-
CASSPGAPLEQYF
TGTGCCAGCAGCCCCGGGGCGCCCCTCGAGCAGTACTTC
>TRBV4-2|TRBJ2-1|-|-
CASSQDHGGLRSDSDNEQFF
TGTGCCAGCAGCCAAGATCATGGGGGCCTTAGGTCCGACTCCGACAATGAGCAGTTCTTC
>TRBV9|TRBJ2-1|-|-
CASSTNNEQFF
TGTGCCAGCAGCACAAACAATGAGCAGTTCTTC
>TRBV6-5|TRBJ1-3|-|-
CASSYAAGSSGNTIYF
TGTGCCAGCAGTTACGCGGCGGGGAGCTCTGGAAACACCATATATTTT
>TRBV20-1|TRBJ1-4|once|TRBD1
CSASGQGIDRLFF
TGCAGTGCTAGTGGACAGGGGATTGATCGACTGTTTTTT
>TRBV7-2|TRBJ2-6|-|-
CASSPYRGFGANVLTF
TGTGCCAGCAGCCCATACCGAGGTTTTGGGGCCAACGTCCTGACTTTC